Shown below are 15 T cell receptor beta chains from a single sample sequenced in a study of blood T cell repertoires in COVID-19. The method was immunoSEQ multiplex PCR; TCRdb's version includes in-frame clones alone and lacks a portion of them. This sample carries more than 70,000 clones, 75% to 85% of them seen once, and the ten largest clones take approximately 22%. The sample taken for sequencing was peripheral blood. Receptors originate from a human donor in a cohort sampled during active COVID-19.

The chain is built from TRBV11-3 and TRBJ2-5; D unclear. Trimming shortened V by 1 base and J by 2 bases, and 17 bases separated the two germline ends. This CDR3 contains 17 residues. Germline V gene sequence: CDR1 SGHNT, CDR2 YENEEA. CDR3 amino acids: CASSLGATAALQETQYF. In DNA form, the CDR3 reads TGTGCCAGCAGCTTAGGCGCTACGGCGGCTCTACAAGAGACCCAGTACTTC.

The chain has TRBV5-1 and TRBJ1-1, with 7 bases lining up with TRBD1. The V and J ends lost 2 bases and 5 bases, in that order; junction bases with no gene match: 6. The CDR3 totals 14 residues. Germline V gives CDR1 SGHRS, CDR2 YFSETQ. This CDR3 reads CASSFTGARTEAFF. CDR3 in DNA: TGCGCCAGCAGCTTTACAGGGGCTCGGACTGAAGCTTTCTTT.

The CDR3 is CASSPAYEQYF. CDR3 bases: TGTGCCAGCAGTCCCGCCTACGAGCAGTACTTC. V usage is TRBV21-1 and J usage is TRBJ2-7; the table's D call TRBD2 went unverified against the DNA. TRBV21-1 is a listed pseudogene. The CDR3 length is 11 residues.

The J gene is TRBJ2-1, the V gene TRBV10-1, with TRBD2 matching 9 bases. Germline trimming cut 4 bases from V and 9 bases from J; bases unmatched to any gene: 1. This CDR3 contains 12 residues. Germline V lookup: CDR1 WNHNN, CDR2 SYGVQD (reference sequence). CDR3 protein: CASSASGVEQFF. In DNA, the CDR3 is TGCGCCAGCAGTGCTAGCGGGGTTGAGCAGTTCTTC.

J is TRBJ1-1 and V is TRBV6-5, with 9 bases lining up with TRBD1. Germline V lookup: CDR1 MNHEY, CDR2 SVGAGI. With V trimmed by 11 bases and J by 3 bases, 10 bases remained unmatched. The CDR3 consists of 14 residues. The CDR3 nucleotides read TGTGCCGGCCGGGACAGGGACTGGGACACTGAAGCTTTCTTT. Translated: CAGRDRDWDTEAFF.

The chain has TRBV6-1 and TRBJ1-5; 9 bases agree with TRBD1. The CDR3 is made up of 14 amino acids. Germline V gives CDR1 MNHNS, CDR2 SASEGT. V gave up 2 bases and J gave up 7 bases; unmatched junction bases: 3. The CDR3 spells CASSERQGGQPQHF. In nucleotides, the CDR3 is TGTGCCAGCAGTGAAAGACAGGGGGGGCAGCCCCAGCATTTT.

This clone was seen a few times. The chain has TRBV15 and TRBJ2-7; D uncertain. This CDR3 contains 15 residues. Germline V gene sequence: CDR1 LNHNV, CDR2 YYDKDF (reference sequence). V lost 0 bases, J lost 2 bases, and 11 bases lay in between. The CDR3 nucleotides read TGTGCCACCAGCAGAGATTCTCGAGTAGCCTACGAGCAGTACTTC. It specifies CATSRDSRVAYEQYF. The whole variable domain, filled in from reference TRBV15 and TRBJ2-7, reads DAMVIQNPRYQVTQFGKPVTLSCSQTLNHNVMYWYQQKSSQAPKLLFHYYDKDFNNEADTPDNFQSRRPNTSFCFLDIRSPGLGDTAMYLCATSRDSRVAYEQYFGPGTRLTVT.

This chain links TRBV5-4 with TRBJ2-2; the match to TRBD2 covers 9 bases. This CDR3 region has 15 residues. Germline CDR1 reads SGHNT; CDR2 reads YYREEE (reference sequence). After removal of 4 bases from V and 5 bases from J, the junction contained 6 bases not matched to a gene. The chain's CDR3 is CASSKGLALTGELFF. Here the CDR3 DNA reads TGTGCCAGCAGCAAGGGACTAGCTCTGACCGGGGAGCTGTTTTTT.

The table lists this clone with a few counts. The J gene is TRBJ2-2, the V gene TRBV19, with 10 bases matching TRBD2. The length of the CDR3 is 14 residues. The germline V gene has CDR1 LNHDA and CDR2 SQIVND (reference sequence). V shed 4 bases and J 6 bases; nucleotides not matched to a gene: 2. The CDR3 region has the DNA TGTGCCAGTAGTAGGACTAGCGGTGCCGGGGAGCTGTTTTTT. It specifies CASSRTSGAGELFF.

The chain recombines TRBV5-4 with TRBJ1-2, with D possibly being TRBD1 (6 bases). The length of the CDR3 is 16 residues. Germline V lookup: CDR1 SGHNT, CDR2 YYREEE (reference sequence). Trimming took off 3 bases at V and 2 bases at J, with 17 bases between the two ends. The CDR3 DNA is TGTGCCAGCAGCTACCCCGCCGGGAGGGGGAACTATGGCTACACCTTC. Protein product: CASSYPAGRGNYGYTF.

V gene TRBV9 combines with J gene TRBJ2-5; possibly TRBD1 for D (5 bases). The V end lost 2 bases, the J end lost 1 base, and 12 bases lay between the germline ends. Germline lookup yields CDR1 SGDLS and CDR2 YYNGEE. This CDR3 comprises 15 residues. CDR3: CASSVYTGVQETQYF. CDR3 sequence (DNA): TGTGCCAGCAGCGTTTACACAGGAGTCCAAGAGACCCAGTACTTC. The whole variable domain, filled in from reference TRBV9 and TRBJ2-5, reads DSGVTQTPKHLITATGQRVTLRCSPRSGDLSVYWYQQSLDQGLQFLIQYYNGEERAKGNILERFSAQQFPDLHSELNLSSLELGDSALYFCASSVYTGVQETQYFGPGTRLLVL.

The chain carries TRBV25-1 and TRBJ2-5; no firm D call. CDR3 size: 13 residues. In germline, CDR1 is MGHDK, CDR2 SYGVNS. V dropped 5 bases and J dropped 1 base, with 8 bases sitting between them. CDR3 sequence (DNA): TGTGCCAGCAGTCGGAACAGCCAAGAGACCCAGTACTTC. Translation gives CASSRNSQETQYF.

A few counts support this clone. This chain joins TRBV3-1 (or the pseudogene TRBV3-2) and TRBJ2-5, with TRBD1 matching 9 bases. The ends lost 4 bases at V and 7 bases at J; junction bases unmatched: 19. This CDR3 has 18 amino acids. Germline V gene data show CDR1 as LGHDT and CDR2 as YNNKEL (reference sequence). The DNA for the CDR3 is TGTGCCAGCAGCCCAAATTCGGGGGACAGGGAATCGGAAGGGACCCAGTACTTC. Translating gives CASSPNSGDRESEGTQYF.

The chain couples TRBV19 to TRBJ1-2; 7 nucleotides line up with TRBD1. The CDR3 is made up of 14 amino acids. Germline loops: CDR1 LNHDA, CDR2 SQIVND (reference sequence). Germline trimming cut 4 bases from V and 6 bases from J; bases unmatched to any gene: 8. The chain's CDR3 is CASSRQQGSHGYTF. The CDR3 DNA follows: TGTGCCAGTAGTAGACAACAGGGGTCGCATGGCTACACCTTC.

The rearrangement uses TRBV7-9 and TRBJ2-6, with 9 positions matching TRBD1. The germline V gene has CDR1 SEHNR and CDR2 FQNEAQ (reference sequence). Unmatched junction bases numbered 8, after V lost 2 bases and J lost 0 bases. This CDR3 has 19 amino acids. The CDR3 protein is CASSLPTGGLSSGANVLTF. Here the CDR3 DNA reads TGTGCCAGCAGCTTACCGACAGGGGGACTTAGCTCTGGGGCCAACGTCCTGACTTTC.